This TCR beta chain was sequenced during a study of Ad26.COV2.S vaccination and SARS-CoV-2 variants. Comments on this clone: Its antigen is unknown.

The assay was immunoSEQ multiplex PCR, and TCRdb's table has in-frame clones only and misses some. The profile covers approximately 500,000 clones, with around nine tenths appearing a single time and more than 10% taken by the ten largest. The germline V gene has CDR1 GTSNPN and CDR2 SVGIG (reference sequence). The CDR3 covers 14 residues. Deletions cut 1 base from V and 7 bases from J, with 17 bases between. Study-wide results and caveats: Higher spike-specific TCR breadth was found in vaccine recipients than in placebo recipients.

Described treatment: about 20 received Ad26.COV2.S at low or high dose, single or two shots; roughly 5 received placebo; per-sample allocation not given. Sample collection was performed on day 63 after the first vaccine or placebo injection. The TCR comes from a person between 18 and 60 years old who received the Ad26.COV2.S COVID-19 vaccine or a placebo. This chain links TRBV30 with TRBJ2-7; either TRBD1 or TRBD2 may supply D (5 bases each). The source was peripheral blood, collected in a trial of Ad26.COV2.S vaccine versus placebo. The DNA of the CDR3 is TGTGCCTGGAGTGGGGGGAACCTTCTAGGGGAGCAGTACTTC. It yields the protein CAWSGGNLLGEQYF.